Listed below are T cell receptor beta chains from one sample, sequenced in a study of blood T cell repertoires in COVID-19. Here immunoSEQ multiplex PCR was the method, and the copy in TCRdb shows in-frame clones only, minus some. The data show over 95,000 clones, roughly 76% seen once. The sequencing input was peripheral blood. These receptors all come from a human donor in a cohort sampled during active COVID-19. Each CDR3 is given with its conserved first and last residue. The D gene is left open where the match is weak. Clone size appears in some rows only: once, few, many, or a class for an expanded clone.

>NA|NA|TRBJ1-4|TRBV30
CAWSRKRYNEKLFF
TGTGCCTGGAGTCGGAAGCGCTATAATGAAAAACTGTTTTTT
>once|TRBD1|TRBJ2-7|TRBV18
CASSPRGGAAYEQYF
TGTGCCAGCTCACCGCGAGGGGGCGCTGCTTACGAGCAGTACTTC
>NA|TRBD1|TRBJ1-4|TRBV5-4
CASSFNTGTVNNEKLFF
TGTGCCAGCAGCTTCAATACCGGGACAGTAAATAATGAAAAACTGTTTTTT
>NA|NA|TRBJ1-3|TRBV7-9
CASSSGPGNTIYF
TGTGCCAGCAGCTCCGGTCCCGGAAACACCATATATTTT
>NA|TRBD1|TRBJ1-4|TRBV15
CATSRQGANEKLFF
TGTGCCACCAGCAGACAGGGGGCTAATGAAAAACTGTTTTTT
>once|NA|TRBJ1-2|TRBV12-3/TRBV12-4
CASSLPSRNGYTF
TGTGCCAGCAGTTTACCCAGCAGGAATGGCTACACCTTC
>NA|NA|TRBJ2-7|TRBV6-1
CASSEEGDTYEQYF
TGTGCCAGCAGTGAAGAGGGGGATACCTACGAGCAGTACTTC
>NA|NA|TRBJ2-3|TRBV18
CASSPAPDTQYF
TGTGCCAGCTCACCGGCACCAGATACGCAGTATTTT
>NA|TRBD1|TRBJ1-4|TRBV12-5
CASVQTGTGGEKLFF
TGTGCTAGTGTCCAAACCGGGACAGGGGGTGAAAAACTGTTTTTT
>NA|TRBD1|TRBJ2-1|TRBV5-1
CASSRRGTADYNEQFF
TGCGCCAGCAGCCGGCGAGGGACAGCCGATTACAATGAGCAGTTCTTC
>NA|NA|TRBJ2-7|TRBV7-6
CASSLGGRGGDEQYF
TGTGCCAGCAGCTTAGGGGGGCGGGGAGGGGACGAGCAGTACTTC
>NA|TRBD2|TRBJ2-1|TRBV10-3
CATNEREERKFF
TGTGCCACAAACGAGCGGGAGGAACGGAAGTTCTTC
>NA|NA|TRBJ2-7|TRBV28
CASSSQTRQGPGLVSDEQYF
TGTGCCAGCAGTTCCCAAACCAGACAGGGACCGGGACTAGTGTCCGACGAGCAGTACTTC
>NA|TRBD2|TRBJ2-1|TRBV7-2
CASSQSGGRYNEQFF
TGTGCCAGCAGCCAAAGCGGGGGCAGATACAATGAGCAGTTCTTC
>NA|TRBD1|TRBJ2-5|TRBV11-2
CASSLGGQLIQETQYF
TGTGCCAGCAGCTTAGGGGGACAGCTGATACAAGAGACCCAGTACTTC
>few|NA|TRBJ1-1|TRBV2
CASSTQGTNTEAFF
TGTGCCAGCAGTACTCAGGGGACGAACACTGAAGCTTTCTTT
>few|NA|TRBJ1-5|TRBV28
CASSPRDSGNQPQHF
TGTGCCAGCAGTCCTAGGGACTCAGGGAATCAGCCCCAGCATTTT
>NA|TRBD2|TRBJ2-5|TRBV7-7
CASSFSGGAGETQYF
TGTGCCAGCAGCTTTAGCGGGGGGGCCGGAGAGACCCAGTACTTC
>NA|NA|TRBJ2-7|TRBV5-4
CASSLEQRRSSYEQYF
TGTGCCAGCAGCTTGGAACAGCGGAGGAGCTCCTACGAGCAGTACTTC
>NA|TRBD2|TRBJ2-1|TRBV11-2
CASSLELAGEEQFF
TGTGCCAGCAGCTTAGAACTAGCGGGGGAAGAGCAGTTCTTC
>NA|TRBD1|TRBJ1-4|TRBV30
CAWELGQGTEKLFF
TGTGCCTGGGAGCTGGGACAGGGTACAGAAAAACTGTTTTTT
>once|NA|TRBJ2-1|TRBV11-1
CASRRRENEQFF
TGTGCCAGCAGGCGACGGGAAAATGAGCAGTTCTTC
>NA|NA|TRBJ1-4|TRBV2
CASNTGGTNEKLFF
TGTGCCAGCAACACGGGGGGAACTAATGAAAAACTGTTTTTT
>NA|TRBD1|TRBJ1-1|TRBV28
CASSLGTGLAEAFF
TGTGCCAGCAGTTTGGGGACAGGGTTGGCTGAAGCTTTCTTT
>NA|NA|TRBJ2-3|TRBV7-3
CASSSEVADTQYF
TGTGCCAGCAGCTCGGAGGTCGCAGATACGCAGTATTTT
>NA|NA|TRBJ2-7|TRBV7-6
CASSRTRVGEQYF
TGTGCCAGCAGCCGTACTAGGGTCGGCGAGCAGTACTTC
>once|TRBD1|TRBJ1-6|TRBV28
CASKRDSSYNSPLHF
TGTGCCAGCAAACGGGACAGCTCCTATAATTCACCCCTCCACTTT
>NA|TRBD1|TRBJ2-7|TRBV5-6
CASSSGQRIAYEQYF
TGTGCCAGCAGCTCGGGACAGAGAATCGCCTACGAGCAGTACTTC
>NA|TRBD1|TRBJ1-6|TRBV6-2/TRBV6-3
CASSRDRVLNSPLHF
TGTGCCAGCAGCCGTGACAGGGTACTTAATTCACCCCTCCACTTT
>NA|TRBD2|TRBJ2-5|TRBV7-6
CASSLRTSGSQETQYF
TGTGCCAGCAGCTTACGGACTAGCGGGAGTCAAGAGACCCAGTACTTC
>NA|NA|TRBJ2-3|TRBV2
CASSREVDTQYF
TGTGCCAGCAGTCGAGAGGTAGATACGCAGTATTTT
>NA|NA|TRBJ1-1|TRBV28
CASGVSGGNTEAFF
TGTGCCAGCGGAGTGAGCGGAGGGAACACTGAAGCTTTCTTT
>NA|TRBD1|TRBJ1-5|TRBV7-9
CASSSGTGANQPQHF
TGTGCCAGCAGCTCCGGGACAGGGGCCAATCAGCCCCAGCATTTT
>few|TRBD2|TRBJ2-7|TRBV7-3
CASSFTSGNEQYF
TGTGCCAGCAGCTTTACTAGCGGCAACGAGCAGTACTTC
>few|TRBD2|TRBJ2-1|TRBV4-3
CASSLGARGALNEQFF
TGCGCCAGCAGCCTTGGCGCGCGGGGGGCCCTAAATGAGCAGTTCTTC
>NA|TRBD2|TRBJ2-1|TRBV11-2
CASSQSSGGNEQFF
TGTGCCAGCAGCCAATCTAGCGGGGGGAATGAGCAGTTCTTC
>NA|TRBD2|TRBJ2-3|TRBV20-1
CSASPKVAGSNTDTQYF
TGCAGTGCTAGTCCCAAGGTAGCGGGTTCCAACACAGATACGCAGTATTTT
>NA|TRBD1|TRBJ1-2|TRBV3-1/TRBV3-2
CASSHWTGGIYGYTF
TGTGCCAGCAGCCACTGGACAGGGGGCATCTATGGCTACACCTTC
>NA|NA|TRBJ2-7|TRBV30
CAWSVQGLSEQYF
TGTGCCTGGAGTGTCCAGGGATTAAGCGAGCAGTACTTC
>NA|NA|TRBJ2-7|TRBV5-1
CASRSAQGHSYEQYF
TGCGCCAGCAGAAGTGCCCAGGGCCACTCCTACGAGCAGTACTTC
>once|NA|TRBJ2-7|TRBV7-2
CASSLGRGDERYF
TGTGCCAGCAGCTTAGGGAGGGGAGACGAGCGGTACTTC
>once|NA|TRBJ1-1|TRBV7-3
CASSLVGGLTEAFF
TGTGCCAGCAGCTTAGTTGGAGGGCTCACTGAAGCTTTCTTT
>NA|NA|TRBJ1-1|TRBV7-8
CASSLDEGRGNTEAFF
TGTGCCAGCAGCTTAGATGAAGGACGGGGGAACACTGAAGCTTTCTTT
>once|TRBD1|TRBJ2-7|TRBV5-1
CASSSWTGGQNEQYF
TGCGCCAGCAGCTCGTGGACAGGGGGCCAAAACGAGCAGTACTTC
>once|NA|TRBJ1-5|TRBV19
CASSIWGGPNQPQHF
TGTGCCAGTAGTATCTGGGGGGGACCCAATCAGCCCCAGCATTTT
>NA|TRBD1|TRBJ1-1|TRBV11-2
CASRSRGLAEAFF
TGTGCCAGCAGGTCCAGGGGGCTGGCTGAAGCTTTCTTT
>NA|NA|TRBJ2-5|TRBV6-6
CASTKGVTQYF
TGTGCCAGCACCAAGGGGGTTACCCAGTACTTC
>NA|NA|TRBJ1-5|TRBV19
CATRGPSRNQPQHF
TGTGCCACCCGAGGCCCAAGCCGCAATCAGCCCCAGCATTTT
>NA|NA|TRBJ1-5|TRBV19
CASTDRGQPQHF
TGTGCCAGTACCGACCGCGGCCAGCCCCAGCATTTT
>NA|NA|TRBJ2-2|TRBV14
CASSQLVFWELFF
TGTGCCAGCAGCCAACTCGTATTTTGGGAGCTGTTTTTT
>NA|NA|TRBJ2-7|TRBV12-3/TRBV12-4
CASSGDNSYEQYF
TGTGCCAGCAGTGGGGACAACTCCTACGAGCAGTACTTC
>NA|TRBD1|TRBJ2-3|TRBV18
CASSLDRVTDTQYF
TGTGCCAGCTCGCTCGACAGGGTAACAGATACGCAGTATTTT
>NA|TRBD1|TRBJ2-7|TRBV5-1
CASRLTGTVTYEQYF
TGCGCCAGCAGGCTTACCGGGACAGTAACCTACGAGCAGTACTTC